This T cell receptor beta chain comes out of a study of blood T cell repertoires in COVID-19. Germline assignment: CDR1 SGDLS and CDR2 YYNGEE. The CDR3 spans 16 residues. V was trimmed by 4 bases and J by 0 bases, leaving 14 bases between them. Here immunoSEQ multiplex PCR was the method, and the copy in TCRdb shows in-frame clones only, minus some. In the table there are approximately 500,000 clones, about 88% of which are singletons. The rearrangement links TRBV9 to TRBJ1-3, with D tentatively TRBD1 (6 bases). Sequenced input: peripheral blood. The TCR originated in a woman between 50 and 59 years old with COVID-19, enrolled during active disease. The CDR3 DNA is TGTGCCAGCAGCTTCTACAGGGTCCCCTCTGGAAACACCATATATTTT. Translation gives CASSFYRVPSGNTIYF. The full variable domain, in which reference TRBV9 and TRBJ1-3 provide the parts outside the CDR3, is DSGVTQTPKHLITATGQRVTLRCSPRSGDLSVYWYQQSLDQGLQFLIQYYNGEERAKGNILERFSAQQFPDLHSELNLSSLELGDSALYFCASSFYRVPSGNTIYFGEGSWLTVV.